This is a list of T cell receptor beta chains from one sample in a study of shared clonotypes between healthy human individuals. Method: immunoSEQ multiplex PCR; TCRdb's copy keeps in-frame clones and lacks some. The table records about 2.3 million clones, 92% of them present only once. Sequenced sample: naive CD4+ T cells from PBMCs. The origin of the receptors is a man aged 18 to 29 in good health. Some clones in this sample may be carry-over from other donors' samples. Each CDR3 is given without its conserved first and last residue. D genes are given only for firm matches. Some rows have no size entry. The others give once, few or many, or a class for an expanded clone.

>TRBD2|.|TRBV9
ASSVGGLAADTQY
>.|few|TRBV6-6
ASSRGTNNQPQH
>.|.|TRBV28
ASTGLYGYT
>.|.|TRBV4-1
ASSLGMGPGNTIY
>TRBD1|once|TRBV6-4
ASRGPGQDSGYT
>TRBD2|once|TRBV6-5
ASSYRGLAGNEQF
>.|.|TRBV9
ASSAWYPGRGVSEKLF
>TRBD2|few|TRBV7-6
ASSLEREGRNEQF
>.|.|TRBV4-1
ASSQWQGITEAF
>TRBD1|.|TRBV28
ASRGQGRSGELF
>TRBD2|once|TRBV11-1
ASTRTQTSGSRYEQY
>.|.|TRBV5-1
ASSLGGNSGANVLT
>.|.|TRBV7-3
ASSLTRDGEQF
>TRBD1|.|TRBV27
ASSPMGQGATHIQY
>.|few|TRBV7-3
ASSRRSGTEAF
>TRBD2|once|TRBV27
ASSFSGLAASYEQY
>TRBD1|.|TRBV19
ASSNRQGWSFYEQY
>.|.|TRBV7-8
ASSLMAAGNTIY
>.|.|TRBV9
ASSVAQTGGFEQF
>TRBD2|.|TRBV5-1
ASSMRLAGGGSETQY
>TRBD2|once|TRBV4-2
ASSQDHRGDYNEQF
>.|.|TRBV5-1
ASSLDRVTSGTEAF
>.|once|TRBV7-9
ASSLYRPRDATDTQY
>TRBD2|.|TRBV7-9
ASSPGSGRNEQY
>TRBD1|.|TRBV6-4
ASSDSTRTGRGPEVNQPQH
>.|.|TRBV5-4
ASSLDRGPYEQY
>TRBD2|.|TRBV9
ASSQGLGAGNEQF
>.|.|TRBV5-8
ASSWDTGERSYGYT
>.|.|TRBV28
ASSLLAGAYEQY
>TRBD1|.|TRBV6-5
ASSLDRGLLGYT
>.|.|TRBV5-1
ASSRSGTSYNEQF
>TRBD2|.|TRBV9
ASSPSSGLVAQTQY
>TRBD2|.|TRBV6-1
ASSEAGLAGISYNEQF
>TRBD1|.|TRBV6-1
ASRVGGQGGYGYT
>.|.|TRBV19
ASSMRADYGYT
>TRBD2|.|TRBV7-2
ASSFATSGKY
>.|once|TRBV6-6
ASFQGLSNEQF
>.|.|TRBV28
ATRQKLAPKNIQY
>TRBD2|.|TRBV15
ATSRDQEFSLAGGPGETQY
>.|.|TRBV2
ASRERADSYNEQF
>.|.|TRBV28
ASRNGEKVYEQY
>.|.|TRBV28
ASSRLVSGRAF
>.|.|TRBV6-5
ASSYLGVKGYT